This entry is about one T cell receptor (beta chain). The germline V and J ends were trimmed by 2 bases and 3 bases, with 13 bases remaining between them. The CDR3 length is 15 residues. Germline CDR1 reads LGHNA; CDR2 reads YSLEER. The data stem from a study of blood T cell repertoires in COVID-19. About the study: Both acute and convalescent COVID-19 samples were obtained from the United States, Italy and Spain. The analysed material was cDNA or gDNA that came from T cells, B-cell-depleted T cells, or PBMCs.

In the authors' workflow: Reference gene primer amplification in the assay estimated nucleated cell counts. TCRdb keeps only in-frame clones here, not all; method: immunoSEQ multiplex PCR. V and J calls plus clone size are reproduced from that table; the DNA served to infer D and trimming. Of some 250,000 clones listed, approximately 90% are singletons. The TCR comes from a woman between 35 and 50 years old who had recovered from COVID-19. The V call is TRBV4-3, the J call TRBJ1-2, with a weak D call TRBD1 (5 bases). The sample was peripheral blood. The CDR3 DNA reads TGCGCCAGCAGCCAAACCGGGACTTGGGACTATGGCTACACCTTC. Its protein is CASSQTGTWDYGYTF.